This TCR beta chain was retrieved from a study of CXCR3-negative and CXCR3-positive naive CD8 T cells. Per germline, CDR1 SNHLY and CDR2 FYNNEI. The CDR3 contains 14 residues. In preparing the TRB cDNA libraries, 5' RACE with UMI labels was used. TCRdb processed the 5' RACE reads again and assigns one entry to each CDR3 protein, with no DNA. The sample table includes 100,000 to 150,000 distinct CDR3 sequences. Study-level points and caveats: Unlike memory cells, which differed, naive CXCR3-negative and CXCR3-positive cells had similar TRBV-TRBJ usage. Cryopreservation partially decreased CXCR3 expression, and most assays used fresh PBMCs.

Remarks on this clonotype: Antigen unknown.

This chain links TRBV2 with TRBJ2-1; no DNA is available, so the TRBD1 call from TCRdb remains unchecked. The material sequenced was naive CXCR3- CD8+ T cells from blood. Subset reported: CD45RO-CCR7+CD27+CD95- naive CD8+ T cells lacking CXCR3 (TNR3-). This receptor was identified in a human donor in good health. Some clones in this sample may be carry-over from other donors' samples. CDR3 residues: CASSEALRGNEQFF. Drawing the rest from reference TRBV2 and TRBJ2-1, the complete variable domain is EPEVTQTPSHQVTQMGQEVILRCVPISNHLYFYWYRQILGQKVEFLVSFYNNEISEKSEIFDDQFSVERPDGSNFTLKIRSTKLEDSAMYFCASSEALRGNEQFFGPGTRLTVL.